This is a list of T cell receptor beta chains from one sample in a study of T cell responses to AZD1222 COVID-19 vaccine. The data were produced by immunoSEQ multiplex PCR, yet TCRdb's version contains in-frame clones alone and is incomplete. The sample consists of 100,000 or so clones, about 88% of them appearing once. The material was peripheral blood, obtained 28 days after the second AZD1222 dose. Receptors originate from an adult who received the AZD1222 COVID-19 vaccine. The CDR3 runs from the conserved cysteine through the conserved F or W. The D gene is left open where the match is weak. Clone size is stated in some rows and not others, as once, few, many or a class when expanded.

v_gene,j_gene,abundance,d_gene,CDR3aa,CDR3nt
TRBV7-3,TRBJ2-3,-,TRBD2,CASSPLAEAGTDTQYF,TGTGCCAGCAGCCCGCTAGCGGAGGCGGGAACAGATACGCAGTATTTT
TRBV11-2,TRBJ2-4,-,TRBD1,CASSLDQVQGIDIQYF,TGTGCCAGCAGCTTAGATCAAGTACAGGGGATTGACATTCAGTACTTC
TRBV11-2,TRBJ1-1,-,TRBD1,CASSSLGQGKAFF,TGTGCCAGCAGCTCACTGGGACAGGGGAAGGCTTTCTTT
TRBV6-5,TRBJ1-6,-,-,CASIGGGLNSPLHF,TGTGCCAGCATTGGAGGGGGGCTCAATTCACCCCTCCACTTT
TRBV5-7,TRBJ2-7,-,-,CASSFNVGPSGLEQYF,TGTGCCAGCAGCTTTAATGTTGGTCCGTCGGGCCTCGAGCAGTACTTC
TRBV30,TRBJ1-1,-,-,CAWTAKGSNTEAFF,TGTGCCTGGACCGCAAAGGGTTCTAACACTGAAGCTTTCTTT
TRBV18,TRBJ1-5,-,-,CASSPAGDQPQHF,TGTGCCAGCTCACCTGCAGGGGATCAGCCCCAGCATTTT
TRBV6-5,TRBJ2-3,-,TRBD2,CASSYLAGDTDTQYF,TGTGCCAGCAGTTACCTAGCGGGAGACACAGATACGCAGTATTTT
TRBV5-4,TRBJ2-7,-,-,CASSSGSSYEQYF,TGTGCCAGCAGCTCCGGGAGCTCCTACGAGCAGTACTTC
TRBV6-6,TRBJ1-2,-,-,CASASYGYTF,TGTGCCAGCGCTTCATATGGCTACACCTTC
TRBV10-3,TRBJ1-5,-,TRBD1,CAISSGTGVQPQHF,TGTGCCATCAGCTCCGGGACAGGGGTTCAGCCCCAGCATTTT
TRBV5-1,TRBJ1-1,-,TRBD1,CASSFTGVGDTEAFF,TGCGCCAGCAGCTTCACAGGGGTCGGGGACACTGAAGCTTTCTTT
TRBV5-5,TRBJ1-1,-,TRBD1,CASSEWTGVKLGAFF,TGTGCCAGCAGCGAGTGGACAGGGGTGAAATTGGGAGCTTTCTTT
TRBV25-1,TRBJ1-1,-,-,CASSESGYNTEAFF,TGTGCCAGCAGTGAATCGGGGTATAACACTGAAGCTTTCTTT
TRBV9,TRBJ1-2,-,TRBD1,CASSAQPGQGYGYTF,TGTGCCAGCAGCGCCCAACCGGGACAGGGCTATGGCTACACCTTC
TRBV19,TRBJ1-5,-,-,CASSSEQSSNQPQHF,TGTGCCAGTAGTTCGGAACAGTCAAGCAATCAGCCCCAGCATTTT
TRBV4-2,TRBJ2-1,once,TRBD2,CASSRTSVYNEQFF,TGTGCCAGCAGCCGGACTAGCGTGTACAATGAGCAGTTCTTC
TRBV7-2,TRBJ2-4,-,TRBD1,CASSFRDSPLAKNIQYF,TGTGCCAGCAGCTTCCGGGACAGCCCTCTAGCCAAAAACATTCAGTACTTC
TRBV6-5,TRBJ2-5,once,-,CASRPGYQETQYF,TGTGCCAGCAGACCGGGGTACCAAGAGACCCAGTACTTC
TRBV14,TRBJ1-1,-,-,CASSQGVNTEAFF,TGTGCCAGCAGCCAAGGAGTGAACACTGAAGCTTTCTTT
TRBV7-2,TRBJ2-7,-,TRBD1,CASSFPQGPVYEQYF,TGTGCCAGCAGCTTTCCACAGGGGCCCGTATACGAGCAGTACTTC
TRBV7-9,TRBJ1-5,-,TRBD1,CASRQGANQPQHF,TGTGCCAGCCGGCAGGGGGCCAATCAGCCCCAGCATTTT